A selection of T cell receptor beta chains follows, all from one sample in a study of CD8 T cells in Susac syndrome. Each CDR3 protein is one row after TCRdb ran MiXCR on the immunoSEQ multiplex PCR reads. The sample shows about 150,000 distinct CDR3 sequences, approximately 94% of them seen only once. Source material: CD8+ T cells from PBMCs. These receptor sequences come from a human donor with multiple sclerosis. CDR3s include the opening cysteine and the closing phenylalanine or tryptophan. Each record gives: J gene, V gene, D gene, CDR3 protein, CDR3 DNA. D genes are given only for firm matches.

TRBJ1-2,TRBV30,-,CAWTGGNYGYTF,TGTGCCTGGACCGGGGGCAACTATGGCTACACCTTC
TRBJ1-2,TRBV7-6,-,CASSPVGWQSNYGYTF,TGTGCCAGCAGCCCGGTGGGGTGGCAGTCCAACTATGGCTACACCTTC
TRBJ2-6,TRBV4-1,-,CASSQVGANVLTF,TGCGCCAGCAGCCAGGTTGGGGCCAACGTCCTGACTTTC
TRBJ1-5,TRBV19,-,CASSKGAGNQPQHF,TGTGCCAGTAGTAAAGGGGCAGGGAATCAGCCCCAGCATTTT
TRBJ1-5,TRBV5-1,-,CASSLGGSSNQPQHF,TGCGCCAGCAGCTTGGGCGGTAGTAGCAATCAGCCCCAGCATTTT
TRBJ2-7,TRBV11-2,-,CASSLVLGVEQYF,TGTGCCAGCAGCTTAGTACTAGGTGTCGAGCAGTACTTC
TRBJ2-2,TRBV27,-,CATANSNRLNTGELFF,TGTGCCACAGCAAATAGCAACCGTCTAAACACCGGGGAGCTGTTTTTT
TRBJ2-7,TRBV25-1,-,CASSEWGSYEQYF,TGTGCCAGCAGTGAATGGGGGTCCTACGAGCAGTACTTC
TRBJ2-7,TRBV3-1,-,CASRSIAEGNHEQYF,TGTGCCAGCAGGTCTATTGCGGAGGGCAACCACGAGCAGTACTTC
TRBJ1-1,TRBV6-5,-,CASRWSEGITEAFF,TGTGCCAGCAGGTGGTCTGAGGGTATAACTGAAGCTTTCTTT
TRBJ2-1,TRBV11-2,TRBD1,CASSLMTGQHNEQFF,TGTGCCAGCAGTCTAATGACAGGGCAACACAATGAGCAGTTCTTC
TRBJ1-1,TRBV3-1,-,CASSQVEGTEAFF,TGTGCCAGCAGCCAAGTTGAGGGCACTGAAGCTTTCTTT
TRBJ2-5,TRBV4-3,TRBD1,CASSQESPADRGRRETQYF,TGCGCCAGCAGCCAAGAATCTCCGGCGGACAGGGGGCGTCGAGAGACCCAGTACTTC
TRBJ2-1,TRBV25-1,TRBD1,CASSEQGANEQFF,TGTGCCAGCAGTGAACAGGGGGCGAATGAGCAGTTCTTC